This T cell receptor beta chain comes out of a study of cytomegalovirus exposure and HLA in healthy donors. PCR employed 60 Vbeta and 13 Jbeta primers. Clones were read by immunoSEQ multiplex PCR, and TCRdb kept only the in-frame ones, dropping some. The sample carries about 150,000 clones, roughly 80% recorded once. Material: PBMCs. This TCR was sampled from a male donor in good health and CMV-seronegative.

The CDR3 is CASSLVGEANYGYTF. CDR3 sequence (DNA): TGCGCCAGCAGCTTGGTGGGCGAAGCTAACTATGGCTACACCTTC. The chain carries TRBV5-1 and TRBJ1-2; no firm D call. Germline lookup yields CDR1 SGHRS and CDR2 YFSETQ. The CDR3 covers 15 residues. Between the trimmed V and J ends, which lost 0 bases and 0 bases, there was a span of 9 bases.